This T cell receptor (beta chain) is from a study of cytomegalovirus exposure and HLA in healthy donors. Study information: Per a later analysis, the roughly 680 first-cohort and more than 100 validation repertoires shared one platform. Study-level results: Associated with cytomegalovirus, according to the listing, were 150 to 200 TCR beta chains. The classifier was said to identify cytomegalovirus status with high specificity and sensitivity. Through in vitro validation, three CMV-associated chains were shown to be specific for CMV antigens.

Method: immunoSEQ multiplex PCR; TCRdb's copy keeps in-frame clones and lacks some. The profile shows around 100,000 clones, approximately 95% of them singletons. As concerns this clone: The antigen remains undetermined.

Germline V gene lookup returns CDR1 MNHEY and CDR2 SVGAGI. V trimming: 5 bases; J trimming: 10 bases; junction bases outside the gene matches: 13. The CDR3 sequence is 15 residues long. The sequencing sample was made of PBMCs. This clonotype was sampled from a woman under 30 in good health and CMV-seronegative. This chain joins TRBV6-5 and TRBJ2-1; 8 bases are a match to TRBD2. DNA for the CDR3: TGTGCCAGCAGTCCTGACAGGCCCGGGAGGGGGGAGCAGTTCTTC. Its protein product is CASSPDRPGRGEQFF.